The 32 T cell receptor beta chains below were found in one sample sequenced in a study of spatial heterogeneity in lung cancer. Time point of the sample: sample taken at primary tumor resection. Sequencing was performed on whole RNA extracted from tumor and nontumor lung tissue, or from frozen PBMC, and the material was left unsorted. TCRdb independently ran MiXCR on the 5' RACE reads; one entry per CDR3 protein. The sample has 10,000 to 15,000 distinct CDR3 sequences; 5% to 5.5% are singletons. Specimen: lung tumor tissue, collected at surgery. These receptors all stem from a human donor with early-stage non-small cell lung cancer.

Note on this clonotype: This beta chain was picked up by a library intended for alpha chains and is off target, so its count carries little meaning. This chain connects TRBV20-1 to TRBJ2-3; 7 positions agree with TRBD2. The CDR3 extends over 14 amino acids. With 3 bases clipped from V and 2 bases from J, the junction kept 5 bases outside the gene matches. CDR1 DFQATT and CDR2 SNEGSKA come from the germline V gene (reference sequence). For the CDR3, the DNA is TGCAGTGCTAGGAGAGCGGGGTACACAGATACGCAGTATTTT. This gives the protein CSARRAGYTDTQYF.

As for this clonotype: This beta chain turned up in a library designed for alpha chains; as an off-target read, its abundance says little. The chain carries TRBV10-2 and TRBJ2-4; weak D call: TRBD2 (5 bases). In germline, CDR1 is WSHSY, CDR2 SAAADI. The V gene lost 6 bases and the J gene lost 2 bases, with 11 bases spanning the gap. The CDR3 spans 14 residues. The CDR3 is CASSGLASKNIQYF. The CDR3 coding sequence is TGCGCCAGCAGCGGGTTAGCGTCCAAAAACATTCAGTACTTC.

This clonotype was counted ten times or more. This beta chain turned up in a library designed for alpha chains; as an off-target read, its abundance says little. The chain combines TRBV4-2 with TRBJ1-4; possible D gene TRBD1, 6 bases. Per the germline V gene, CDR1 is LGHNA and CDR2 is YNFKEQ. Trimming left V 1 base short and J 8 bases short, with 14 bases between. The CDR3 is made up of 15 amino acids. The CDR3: CASSQALGGPEKLFF. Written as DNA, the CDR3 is TGTGCCAGCAGCCAAGCGTTGGGGGGGCCGGAAAAACTGTTTTTT.

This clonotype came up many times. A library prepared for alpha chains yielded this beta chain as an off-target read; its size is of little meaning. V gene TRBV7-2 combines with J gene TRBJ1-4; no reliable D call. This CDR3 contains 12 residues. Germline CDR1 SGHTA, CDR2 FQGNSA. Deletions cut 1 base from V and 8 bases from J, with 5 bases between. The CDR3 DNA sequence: TGTGCCAGCAGCTTAGTGGGGGAAAAACTGTTTTTT. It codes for CASSLVGEKLFF.

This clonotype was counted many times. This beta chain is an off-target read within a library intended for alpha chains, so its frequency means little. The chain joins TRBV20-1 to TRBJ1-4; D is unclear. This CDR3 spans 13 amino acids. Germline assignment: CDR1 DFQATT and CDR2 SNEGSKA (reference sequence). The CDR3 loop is CSLRSRFNEKLFF. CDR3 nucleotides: TGCAGCCTCAGGAGCCGATTTAATGAAAAACTGTTTTTT.

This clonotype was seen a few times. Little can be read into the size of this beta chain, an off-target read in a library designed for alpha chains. For the CDR3, the DNA is TGCAGTGCAATACGGGACGGCTCCGGTATTGGCTACACCTTC. It encodes CSAIRDGSGIGYTF. The rearrangement joins TRBV20-1 to TRBJ1-2, with D perhaps TRBD1 (5 bases). The V gene's germline CDR1 is DFQATT and CDR2 SNEGSKA (reference sequence). V was clipped by 6 bases and J by 7 bases, with 21 bases between them. The CDR3 has 14 residues.

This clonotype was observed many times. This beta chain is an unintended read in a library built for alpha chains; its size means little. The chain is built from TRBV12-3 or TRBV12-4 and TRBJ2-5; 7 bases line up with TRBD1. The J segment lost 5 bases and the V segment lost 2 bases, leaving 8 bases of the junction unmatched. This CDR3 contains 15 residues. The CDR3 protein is CASSLRQPRGETQYF. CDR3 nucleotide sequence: TGTGCCAGCAGTTTAAGACAGCCCAGGGGGGAGACCCAGTACTTC.

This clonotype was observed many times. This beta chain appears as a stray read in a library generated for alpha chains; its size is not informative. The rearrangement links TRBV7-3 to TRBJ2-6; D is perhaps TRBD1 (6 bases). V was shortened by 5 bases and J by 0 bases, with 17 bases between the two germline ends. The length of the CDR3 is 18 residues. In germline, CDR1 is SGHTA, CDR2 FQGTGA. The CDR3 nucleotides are TGTGCCAGCAGCAGTTACCCGGGACACAGCTCTGGGGCCAACGTCCTGACTTTC. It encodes CASSSYPGHSSGANVLTF.

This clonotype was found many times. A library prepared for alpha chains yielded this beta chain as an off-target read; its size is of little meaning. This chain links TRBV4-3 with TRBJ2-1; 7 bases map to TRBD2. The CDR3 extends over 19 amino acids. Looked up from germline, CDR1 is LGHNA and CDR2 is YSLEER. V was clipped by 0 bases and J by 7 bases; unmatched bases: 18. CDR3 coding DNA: TGCGCCAGCAGCCAAGAAGGTAGTCGGTACGGCGGGAGATCGAATGAGCAGTTCTTC. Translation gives CASSQEGSRYGGRSNEQFF.

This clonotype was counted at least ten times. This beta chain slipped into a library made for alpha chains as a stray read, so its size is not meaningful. CDR3 protein: CASSVGGGTDTQYF. CDR3 coding DNA: TGTGCCAGCAGTGTTGGAGGGGGCACAGATACGCAGTATTTT. The chain carries TRBV2 and TRBJ2-3; the D gene is possibly TRBD2 (6 bases). Germline V CDR1 and CDR2: SNHLY, FYNNEI. V lost 4 bases and J lost 1, with 9 bases in between. The CDR3 runs 14 residues.

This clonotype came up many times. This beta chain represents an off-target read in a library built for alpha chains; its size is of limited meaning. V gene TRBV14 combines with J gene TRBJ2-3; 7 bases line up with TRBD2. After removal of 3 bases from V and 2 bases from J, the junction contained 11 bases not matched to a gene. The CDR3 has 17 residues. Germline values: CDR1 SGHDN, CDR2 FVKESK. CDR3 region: CASSHFTGTKYTDTQYF. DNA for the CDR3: TGTGCCAGCAGCCATTTCACCGGGACTAAGTACACAGATACGCAGTATTTT.

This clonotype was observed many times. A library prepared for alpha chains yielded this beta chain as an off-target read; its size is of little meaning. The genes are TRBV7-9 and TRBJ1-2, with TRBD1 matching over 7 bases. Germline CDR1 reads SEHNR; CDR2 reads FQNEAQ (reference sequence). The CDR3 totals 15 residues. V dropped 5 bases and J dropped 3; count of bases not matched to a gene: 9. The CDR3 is CASSKNRGIHYGYTF. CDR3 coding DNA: TGTGCCAGCAGCAAAAACAGGGGTATTCACTATGGCTACACCTTC. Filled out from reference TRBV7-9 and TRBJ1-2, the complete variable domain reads DTGVSQNPRHKITKRGQNVTFRCDPISEHNRLYWYRQTLGQGPEFLTYFQNEAQLEKSRLLSDRFSAERPKGSFSTLEIQRTEQGDSAMYLCASSKNRGIHYGYTFGSGTRLTVV.

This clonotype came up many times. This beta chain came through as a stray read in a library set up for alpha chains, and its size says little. Here the CDR3 reads CASSASGDTQYF. CDR3 in DNA: TGTGCCAGCTCAGCTTCGGGGGATACGCAGTATTTT. V usage is TRBV18 and J usage is TRBJ2-3; tentative D call: TRBD2 (5 bases). The length of the CDR3 is 12 residues. V lost 5 bases and J 6 bases, leaving 9 bases between the germline ends. The germline gives CDR1 KGHSH, CDR2 LQKENI.

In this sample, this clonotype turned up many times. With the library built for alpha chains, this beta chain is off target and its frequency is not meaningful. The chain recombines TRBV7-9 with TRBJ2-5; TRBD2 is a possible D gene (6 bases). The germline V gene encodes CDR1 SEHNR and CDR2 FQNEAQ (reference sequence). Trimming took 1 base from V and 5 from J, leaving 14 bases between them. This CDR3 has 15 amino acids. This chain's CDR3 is CASSLGLDPGETQYF. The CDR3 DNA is TGTGCCAGCAGCTTAGGACTAGATCCTGGGGAGACCCAGTACTTC.

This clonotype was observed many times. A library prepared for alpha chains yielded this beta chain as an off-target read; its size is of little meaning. Here the CDR3 DNA reads TGTGCCAGCAGTCCACAAAGCTACTCTGGGGCCAACGTCCTGACTTTC. Translated: CASSPQSYSGANVLTF. J is TRBJ2-6 and V is TRBV12-3 or TRBV12-4; D is unclear. This CDR3 spans 16 amino acids. Between the trimmed V and J ends, which lost 5 bases and 0 bases, there was a span of 11 bases.

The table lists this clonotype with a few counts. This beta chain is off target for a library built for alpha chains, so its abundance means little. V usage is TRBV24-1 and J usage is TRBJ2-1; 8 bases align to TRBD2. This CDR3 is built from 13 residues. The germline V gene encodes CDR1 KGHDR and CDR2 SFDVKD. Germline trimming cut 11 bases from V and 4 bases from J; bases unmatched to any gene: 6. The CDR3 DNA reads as TGTGCCAACCTAGCGGGCCAATACAATGAGCAGTTCTTC. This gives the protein CANLAGQYNEQFF.

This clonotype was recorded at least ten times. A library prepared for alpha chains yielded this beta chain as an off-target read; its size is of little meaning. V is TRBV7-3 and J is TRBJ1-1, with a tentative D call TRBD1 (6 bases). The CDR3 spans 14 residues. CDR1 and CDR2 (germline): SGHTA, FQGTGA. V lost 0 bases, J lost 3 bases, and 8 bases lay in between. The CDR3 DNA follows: TGTGCCAGCAGCTTAACACCAGGGGACACTGAAGCTTTCTTT. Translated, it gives CASSLTPGDTEAFF.

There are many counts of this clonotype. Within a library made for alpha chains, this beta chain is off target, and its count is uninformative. CDR3 sequence (DNA): TGTGCCAGCCTTTTTTTCGACGCAATCGGGTATGGCTACACCTTC. It yields the protein CASLFFDAIGYGYTF. The V and J genes are TRBV6-2 or TRBV6-3 and TRBJ1-2, with D uncertain. CDR1 MNHEY and CDR2 SVGEGT come from the germline V gene. CDR3 length equals 15 residues. Trimming left V 8 bases short and J 5 bases short, with 21 bases between.

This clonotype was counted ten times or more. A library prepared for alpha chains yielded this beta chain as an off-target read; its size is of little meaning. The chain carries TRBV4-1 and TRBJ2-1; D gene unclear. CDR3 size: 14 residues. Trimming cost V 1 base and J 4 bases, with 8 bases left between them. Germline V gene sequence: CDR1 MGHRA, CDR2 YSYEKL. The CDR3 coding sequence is TGCGCCAGCAGCCAAGGCTGGGCTTACAATGAGCAGTTCTTC. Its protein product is CASSQGWAYNEQFF.

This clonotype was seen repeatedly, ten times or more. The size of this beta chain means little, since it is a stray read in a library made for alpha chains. The CDR3 coding sequence is TGTGCCAGCAGCTTGGCCGTAGTGCCCCAAAACATTCAGTACTTC. Protein: CASSLAVVPQNIQYF. The rearrangement joins TRBV7-8 to TRBJ2-4; D remains ambiguous. V lost 3 bases and J 5 bases, leaving 14 bases between the germline ends. Germline V gene lookup returns CDR1 SGHVS and CDR2 FQNEAQ. The CDR3 length is 15 residues.

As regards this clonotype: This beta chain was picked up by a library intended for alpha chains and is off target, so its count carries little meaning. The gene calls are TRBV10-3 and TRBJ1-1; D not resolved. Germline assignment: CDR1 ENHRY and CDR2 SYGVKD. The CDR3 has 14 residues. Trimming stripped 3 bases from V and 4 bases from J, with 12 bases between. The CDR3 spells CAISDKESRTEAFF. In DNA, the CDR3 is TGTGCCATCAGTGACAAGGAGAGTCGCACTGAAGCTTTCTTT.

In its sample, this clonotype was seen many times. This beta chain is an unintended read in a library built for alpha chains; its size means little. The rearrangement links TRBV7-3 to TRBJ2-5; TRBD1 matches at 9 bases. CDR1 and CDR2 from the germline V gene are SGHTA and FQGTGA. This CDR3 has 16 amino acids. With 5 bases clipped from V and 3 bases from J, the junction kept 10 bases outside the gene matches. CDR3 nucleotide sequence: TGTGCCAGCAGCCCCTCGACCGGGACAGGGAAAGAGACCCAGTACTTC. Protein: CASSPSTGTGKETQYF.

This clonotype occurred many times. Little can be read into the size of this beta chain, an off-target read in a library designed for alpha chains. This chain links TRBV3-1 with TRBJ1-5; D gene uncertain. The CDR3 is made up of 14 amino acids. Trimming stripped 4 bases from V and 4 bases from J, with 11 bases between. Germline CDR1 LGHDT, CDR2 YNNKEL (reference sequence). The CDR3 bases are TGTGCCAGCAGCCCTCGTGGAGGGAATCAGCCCCAGCATTTT. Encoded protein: CASSPRGGNQPQHF.

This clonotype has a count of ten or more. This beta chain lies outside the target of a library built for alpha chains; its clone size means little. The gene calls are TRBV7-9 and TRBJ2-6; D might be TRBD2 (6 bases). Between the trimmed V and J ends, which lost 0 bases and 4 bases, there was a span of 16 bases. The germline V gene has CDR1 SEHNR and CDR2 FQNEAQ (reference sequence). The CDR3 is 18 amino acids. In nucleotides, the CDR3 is TGTGCCAGCAGCTTAGCGGACGGAGCCGGAGGGGGGGCCAACGTCCTGACTTTC. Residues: CASSLADGAGGGANVLTF.

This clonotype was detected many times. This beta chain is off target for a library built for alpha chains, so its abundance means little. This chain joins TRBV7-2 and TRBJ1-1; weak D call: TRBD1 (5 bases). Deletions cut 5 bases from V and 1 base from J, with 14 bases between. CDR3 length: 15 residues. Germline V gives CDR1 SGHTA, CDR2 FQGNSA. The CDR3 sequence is CASSIWYGTNTEAFF. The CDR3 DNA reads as TGTGCCAGCAGCATCTGGTACGGGACGAACACTGAAGCTTTCTTT.

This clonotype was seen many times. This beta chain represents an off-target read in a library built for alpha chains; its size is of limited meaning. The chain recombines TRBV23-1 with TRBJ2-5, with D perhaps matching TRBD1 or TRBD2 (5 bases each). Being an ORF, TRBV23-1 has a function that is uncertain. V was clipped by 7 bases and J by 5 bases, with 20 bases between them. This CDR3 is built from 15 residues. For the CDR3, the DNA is TGCGCCAGCATTCCTCCGGGGCCCTCGGACGAGACCCAGTACTTC. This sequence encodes CASIPPGPSDETQYF.

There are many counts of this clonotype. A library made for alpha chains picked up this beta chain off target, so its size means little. In DNA form, the CDR3 reads TGCAGTGCTAGAGACACAGGAAACAATCAGCCCCAGCATTTT. Translated, it gives CSARDTGNNQPQHF. V and J are TRBV20-1 and TRBJ1-5, with D tentatively TRBD1 (5 bases). Germline assignment: CDR1 DFQATT and CDR2 SNEGSKA (reference sequence). The length of the CDR3 is 14 residues. The V end was cut by 0 bases, the J end by 3 bases, with 9 bases between.

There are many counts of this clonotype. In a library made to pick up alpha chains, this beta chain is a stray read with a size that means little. The CDR3 bases are TGTGCCAGCAGTAATAGCGGGGCCGCCTACAATGAGCAGTTCTTC. It translates to CASSNSGAAYNEQFF. The V and J genes are TRBV5-8 and TRBJ2-1; the match to TRBD2 covers 8 bases. This CDR3 has 15 residues. The V and J ends lost 5 bases and 2 bases, in that order; junction bases with no gene match: 6. Germline V lookup: CDR1 SGHTS, CDR2 YDEGEE.

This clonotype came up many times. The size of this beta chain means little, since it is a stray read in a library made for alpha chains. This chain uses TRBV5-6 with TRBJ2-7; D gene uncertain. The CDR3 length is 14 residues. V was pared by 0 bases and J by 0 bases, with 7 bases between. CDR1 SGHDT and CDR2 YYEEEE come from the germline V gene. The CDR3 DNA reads TGTGCCAGCAGCTTGGACATAAGCTCCTACGAGCAGTACTTC. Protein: CASSLDISSYEQYF.

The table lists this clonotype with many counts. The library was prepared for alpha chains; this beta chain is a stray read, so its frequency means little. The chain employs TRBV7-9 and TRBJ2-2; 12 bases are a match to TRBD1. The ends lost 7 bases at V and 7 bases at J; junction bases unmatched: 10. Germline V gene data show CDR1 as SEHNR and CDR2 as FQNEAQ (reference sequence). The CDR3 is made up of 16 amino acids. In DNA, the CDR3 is TGTGCCAGCATCTACTCCGGGACAGGGGGCATCGGGGAGCTGTTTTTT. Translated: CASIYSGTGGIGELFF.

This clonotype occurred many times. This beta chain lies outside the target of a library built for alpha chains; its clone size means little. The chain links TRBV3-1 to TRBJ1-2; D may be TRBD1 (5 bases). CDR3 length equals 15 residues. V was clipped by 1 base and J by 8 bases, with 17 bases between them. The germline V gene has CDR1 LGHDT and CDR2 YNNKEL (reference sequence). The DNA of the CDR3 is TGTGCCAGCAGCCAAGGTCGGGGACGAATGGGAGGCTACACCTTC. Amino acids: CASSQGRGRMGGYTF.

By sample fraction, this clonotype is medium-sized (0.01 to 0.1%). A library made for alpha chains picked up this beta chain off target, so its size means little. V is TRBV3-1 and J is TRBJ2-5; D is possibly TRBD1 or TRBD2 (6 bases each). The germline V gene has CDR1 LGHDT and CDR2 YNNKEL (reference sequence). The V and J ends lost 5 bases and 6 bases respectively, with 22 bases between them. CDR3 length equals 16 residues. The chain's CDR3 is CASSSQGGLGLQTQYF. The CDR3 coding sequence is TGTGCCAGCAGCTCACAAGGGGGACTGGGGCTTCAGACCCAGTACTTC.